A selection of T cell receptor beta chains follows, all from one sample in a study of control samples from healthy donors and cancer patients. Sequencing used immunoSEQ multiplex PCR; TCRdb keeps in-frame clones, though not all of them. The sample comprises some 120,000 clones, roughly 86% of which are singletons, and over 2.5% rests with the top ten. The sample consisted of blood. Receptors originate from a man aged 55 to 70 in good health. CDR3s include the opening cysteine and the closing phenylalanine or tryptophan. The order of the fields is D gene, V gene, J gene, clone size, CDR3 DNA, CDR3 protein. The D gene is left open where the match is weak. Not all rows give a size; the values are once, few, many and, for expanded clones, a class.

-	TRBV18	TRBJ1-2	-	TGTGCCAGCTCACCAGAGGGGGGACTTAATGGCTACACCTTC	CASSPEGGLNGYTF
-	TRBV4-1	TRBJ2-1	-	TGCGCCAGCAGTTTGCTTTCTCGTTTTCTGAATGAGCAGTTCTTC	CASSLLSRFLNEQFF
TRBD1	TRBV6-6	TRBJ2-7	once	TGTGCCAGCAGATTCACCACAGGGGGCGGGTCTTACGAGCAGTACTTC	CASRFTTGGGSYEQYF
-	TRBV6-2/TRBV6-3	TRBJ1-6	-	TGTGCCAGCAGTTACTCAGGGAGACTTACAGGATCACCCCTCCACTTT	CASSYSGRLTGSPLHF
-	TRBV14	TRBJ1-1	-	TGTGCCAGCAGCCAAGATGCATCAGGATGGACTGAAGCTTTCTTT	CASSQDASGWTEAFF
-	TRBV21-1	TRBJ1-1	-	TGTGCCAGCCGTTCGAGGACAGGGGGCACTGAAGCTTTCTTT	CASRSRTGGTEAFF
-	TRBV19	TRBJ1-1	few	TGTGCCAGTAGTATTCAGGGGATGAACACTGAAGCTTTCTTT	CASSIQGMNTEAFF
-	TRBV18	TRBJ2-7	-	TGTGCCAGCACCAATCAGAAGGGTGGCGAGCAGTACTTC	CASTNQKGGEQYF
-	TRBV3-1/TRBV3-2	TRBJ2-5	-	TGTGCCAGCAGCCGGGGACCGCAAGAGACCCAGTACTTC	CASSRGPQETQYF
-	TRBV10-1	TRBJ2-3	-	TGCGCCAGCAGTGGGAGCACAGATACGCAGTATTTT	CASSGSTDTQYF
TRBD2	TRBV6-2/TRBV6-3	TRBJ2-3	-	TGTGCCAGCAGTCCCTATCCCGGACTAGCGGGGGGCTCAGATACGCAGTATTTT	CASSPYPGLAGGSDTQYF
TRBD1	TRBV5-1	TRBJ2-1	-	TGCGCCAGCAGCCCTGGGGGACAGTACAATGAGCAGTTCTTC	CASSPGGQYNEQFF
TRBD1	TRBV7-2	TRBJ1-1	-	TGTGCCAGCAGCTTAGGCGGACAGGGGAACACTGAAGCTTTCTTT	CASSLGGQGNTEAFF
-	TRBV6-5	TRBJ1-2	-	TGTGCCAGCAGCCGGTTAGGGACGGGCTATGGCTACACCTTC	CASSRLGTGYGYTF
-	TRBV12-3/TRBV12-4	TRBJ2-1	-	TGTGCCAGCAGTTTGGGGGGGCACAATGAGCAGTTCTTC	CASSLGGHNEQFF
-	TRBV5-1	TRBJ1-1	-	TGCGCCAGCAGCTTGGGCGATCTACCGAACACTGAAGCTTTCTTT	CASSLGDLPNTEAFF
-	TRBV18	TRBJ1-6	-	TGTGCCAGCCGTGGACAAAGCCCTTCACCCCTCCACTTT	CASRGQSPSPLHF
TRBD2	TRBV7-3	TRBJ2-3	once	TGTGCCAGCAGCCATGCGGGGGGCAGTGATACGCAGTATTTT	CASSHAGGSDTQYF
TRBD1	TRBV19	TRBJ1-4	-	TGTGCCAGTAGTACCGGACAGGGAGTTACTAATGAAAAACTGTTTTTT	CASSTGQGVTNEKLFF
-	TRBV9	TRBJ1-5	few	TGTGCCAGCAGCGTCGGGACAATCAGCAATCAGCCCCAGCATTTT	CASSVGTISNQPQHF
-	TRBV18	TRBJ2-7	-	TGTGCCAGCTCAGTTAATAGTGACTTCGAGCAGTACTTC	CASSVNSDFEQYF
TRBD1	TRBV6-6	TRBJ1-4	-	TGTGCCAGCAGTCATCGACAGGGGGCCGGTAATGAAAAACTGTTTTTT	CASSHRQGAGNEKLFF
TRBD1	TRBV6-1	TRBJ1-1	-	TGTGCCAGCAGTGGACGGGACAGGGGGCCCCAGAACACTGAAGCTTTCTTT	CASSGRDRGPQNTEAFF
TRBD1	TRBV6-5	TRBJ1-6	few	TGTGCCAGCAGCACGGGACAGATGAATTCACCCCTCCACTTT	CASSTGQMNSPLHF
TRBD1	TRBV28	TRBJ2-7	-	TGTGCCAGCAGCCGTCGAGGCAGCCTACAGGGGTCGTCCTACGAGCAGTACTTC	CASSRRGSLQGSSYEQYF
TRBD2	TRBV24-1	TRBJ2-3	-	TGTGCCACCAGTGAACCGGGGGGGAGCACAGATACGCAGTATTTT	CATSEPGGSTDTQYF
TRBD1	TRBV28	TRBJ1-5	-	TGTGCCAGCACTTGGGGACAGGTCAATCAGCCCCAGCATTTT	CASTWGQVNQPQHF
TRBD1	TRBV5-4	TRBJ1-6	-	TGTGCCAGCAGCTCGACAGGGGGCACCTTTTCACCCCTCCACTTT	CASSSTGGTFSPLHF
-	TRBV7-9	TRBJ2-2	-	TGTGCCAGCAGTCGGCGGAGTACCGGGGAGCTGTTTTTT	CASSRRSTGELFF
-	TRBV6-5	TRBJ1-3	once	TGTGCCAGCAGTTACCTTCGGACGGGGGGAAACACCATATATTTT	CASSYLRTGGNTIYF
TRBD1	TRBV27	TRBJ2-7	-	TGTGCCAGTAAAATATCGGGACAGGGCCCCAACGAGCAGTACTTC	CASKISGQGPNEQYF
-	TRBV20-1	TRBJ2-7	-	TGCAGTGCTAGTGATCATGGTGGTGTGCACGAGCAGTACTTC	CSASDHGGVHEQYF
-	TRBV27	TRBJ1-3	once	TGTGCCAGCAGTTTAAGGGGATCAGGAAACACCATATATTTT	CASSLRGSGNTIYF
-	TRBV9	TRBJ1-6	-	TGTGCCAGCAGCGTAGCTTCGGGGGTTCGAGATAATTCACCCCTCCACTTT	CASSVASGVRDNSPLHF